The 26 T cell receptor beta chains reported below all come from one sample, sequenced in a study of T cells after yellow fever vaccination (dated by TCRdb to the late 2010s). The treatment or condition label here, explained by the study, means: live attenuated yellow fever vaccine strain. To prepare the library, 5' RACE was applied. TCRdb records Illumina HiSeq 2500 as the sequencer. In-frame beta chains were kept once TCRdb had trimmed the public reads at Q25 with fastp and called clones with MiXCR. Each CDR3 protein appears once, grouped with its most common genes and DNA. The sample table lists roughly 70,000 distinct CDR3 sequences, roughly 7.4% of them with a count of one. Around 45% of the sample is held by the ten biggest clonotypes. Sample: CD8+ T cells sorted from PBMCs, taken on the day of the yellow fever booster vaccination. These receptors all come from a young man who received the YFV17D yellow fever vaccine.

This clonotype has just a few counts. This chain joins TRBV11-2 and TRBJ2-7; 11 bases fit TRBD2. The V gene end was trimmed by 0 bases and the J gene end by 4 bases; junction bases not matched to a gene: 8. Germline V gene lookup returns CDR1 SGHAT and CDR2 FQNNGV. This CDR3 has 17 amino acids. DNA of the CDR3: TGTGCCAGCAGCTTAGATGGTCTAGCGGGAGGATGGTACGAGCAGTACTTC. It translates to CASSLDGLAGGWYEQYF.

This clonotype has a count of ten or more. The chain uses TRBV29-1 and TRBJ2-7; 8 nucleotides agree with TRBD1. Per the germline V gene, CDR1 is SQVTM and CDR2 is ANQGSEA. The trim removed 7 bases at V and 2 bases at J, leaving 4 bases unmatched. This CDR3 is 12 amino acids long. DNA for the CDR3: TGCAGCGCCTGGACAGGGCCCTACGAGCAGTACTTC. Amino acid sequence: CSAWTGPYEQYF.

This clonotype was seen more than once but under ten times. CDR3 sequence (DNA): TGCGCCAGCAGCTTTGGGCGGGGCAATGAGCAGTTCTTC. Amino acids: CASSFGRGNEQFF. V is TRBV5-1 and J is TRBJ2-1; a weak D match, TRBD2 (6 bases). The CDR3 is 13 amino acids. In germline, CDR1 is SGHRS, CDR2 YFSETQ. The V gene lost 2 bases and the J gene lost 6 bases, with 9 bases spanning the gap.

The rearrangement uses TRBV6-6 and TRBJ1-1; D is undetermined. Per the germline V gene, CDR1 is MNHNY and CDR2 is SVGAGI (reference sequence). The CDR3 runs 12 residues. Trimming shortened V by 11 bases and J by 1 base, and 11 bases separated the two germline ends. The CDR3 region has the DNA TGTGCCGTTCGGGTGGAGAACACTGAAGCTTTCTTT. Protein sequence: CAVRVENTEAFF.

This clonotype was observed a handful of times. CDR3 sequence (DNA): TGCAGTGCTATAGCAGGCTATGGTGGGCAGCCCCAGCATTTT. Amino acids: CSAIAGYGGQPQHF. This rearrangement joins TRBV20-1 to TRBJ1-5; D remains unclear. This CDR3 region has 14 residues. V dropped 4 bases and J dropped 7 bases, with 17 bases sitting between them. Germline V gene lookup returns CDR1 DFQATT and CDR2 SNEGSKA (reference sequence).

In its sample, this clonotype was seen a few times. The chain uses TRBV7-8 and TRBJ2-7; D possibly corresponds to TRBD1 (5 bases). The CDR3 sequence is 14 residues long. Germline CDR1 is SGHVS and CDR2 is FQNEAQ. Deletions cut 1 base from V and 4 bases from J, with 11 bases between. CDR3 in DNA: TGTGCCAGCAGCTTAGAGGCAGGACAATACGAGCAGTACTTC. Its protein product is CASSLEAGQYEQYF.

This clonotype was found many times. The chain couples TRBV28 to TRBJ2-7; no clear D. The CDR3 is 14 residues long. V dropped 3 bases and J dropped 2 bases, with 11 bases sitting between them. CDR1 and CDR2 from the germline V gene are MDHEN and SYDVKM. CDR3 in DNA: TGTGCCAGCAGTTTGTACGGAGCAACCTACGAGCAGTACTTC. This translates into CASSLYGATYEQYF.

This clonotype appeared a few times. This sequence joins TRBV25-1 and TRBJ2-1, with D tentatively TRBD1 (5 bases). V lost 4 bases, J lost 8 bases, and 6 bases lay in between. This CDR3 spans 11 amino acids. CDR1 and CDR2 from the germline V gene are MGHDK and SYGVNS. The CDR3 DNA reads TGTGCCAGCAGTGGGGGCCATGAGCAGTTCTTC. The encoded protein is CASSGGHEQFF.

This clonotype was detected only once. A much more abundant neighbour one base away suggests this may be a read error. The V call is TRBV5-4, the J call TRBJ2-7; 7 nucleotides align to TRBD1. The CDR3 totals 14 residues. CDR1 SGHNT and CDR2 YYREEE come from the germline V gene (reference sequence). Trimming took 4 bases from V and 4 from J; bases not matched to a gene: 8. CDR3: CASSPGQVVYEQYF. CDR3 bases: TGTGCCAGCAGCCCTGGACAGGTCGTTTACGAGCAGTACTTC. Full variable domain (rest looked up from reference TRBV5-4 and TRBJ2-7): ETGVTQSPTHLIKTRGQQVTLRCSSQSGHNTVSWYQQALGQGPQFIFQYYREEENGRGNFPPRFSGLQFPNYSSELNVNALELDDSALYLCASSPGQVVYEQYFGPGTRLTVT.

This clonotype was seen only a few times. The rearrangement links TRBV5-1 to TRBJ2-3; 10 nucleotides match TRBD2. V lost 4 bases to trimming and J lost 4 bases; unmatched junction nucleotides: 9. The CDR3 is 16 residues long. In germline, CDR1 is SGHRS, CDR2 YFSETQ. The CDR3 reads CASSRTSGISADTQYF. CDR3 sequence (DNA): TGCGCCAGCAGCCGAACTAGCGGGATATCTGCAGATACGCAGTATTTT.

This clonotype was seen many times. J is TRBJ1-2 and V is TRBV30; D possibly corresponds to TRBD1 (5 bases). Germline loops: CDR1 GTSNPN, CDR2 SVGIG (reference sequence). CDR3 size: 14 residues. The germline V and J ends were trimmed by 1 base and 3 bases, with 12 bases remaining between them. CDR3 residues: CAWSGEGTYYGYTF. Written as DNA, the CDR3 is TGTGCCTGGAGTGGGGAGGGGACCTACTATGGCTACACCTTC. The whole variable domain, remainder taken from reference TRBV30 and TRBJ1-2, is SQTIHQWPATLVQPVGSPLSLECTVEGTSNPNLYWYRQAAGRGLQLLFYSVGIGQISSEVPQNLSASRPQDRQFILSSKKLLLSDSGFYLCAWSGEGTYYGYTFGSGTRLTVV.

The chain carries TRBV10-1 and TRBJ2-5; D may be TRBD1 (6 bases). CDR3 length: 20 amino acids. CDR1 WNHNN and CDR2 SYGVQD come from the germline V gene (reference sequence). The V gene lost 3 bases and the J gene lost 5 bases, with 31 bases spanning the gap. DNA of the CDR3: TGCGCCAGCAGTGATCACAGGATAGGGACAAGCGGAGGCCTAGGGGAGACCCAGTACTTC. Encoded protein: CASSDHRIGTSGGLGETQYF.

The rearrangement links TRBV5-1 to TRBJ1-1, with D possibly being TRBD1 (5 bases). Germline V gene data show CDR1 as SGHRS and CDR2 as YFSETQ. This CDR3 comprises 13 residues. Trimming took off 4 bases at V and 1 base at J, with 8 bases between the two ends. The chain's CDR3 is CASSTGWNTEAFF. In DNA, the CDR3 is TGCGCCAGCAGCACAGGTTGGAACACTGAAGCTTTCTTT.

This clonotype was picked up many times. The chain couples TRBV12-3 or TRBV12-4 to TRBJ2-7; 8 bases are a match to TRBD2. The V segment lost 2 bases and the J segment 5 bases; nucleotides outside the gene matches: 11. This CDR3 has 16 amino acids. In nucleotides, the CDR3 is TGTGCCAGCAGTTTAAGTCTTCCAGCGGGAGTCCACGAGCAGTACTTC. Encoded protein: CASSLSLPAGVHEQYF.

This clonotype was seen repeatedly, ten times or more. The gene calls are TRBV5-1 and TRBJ2-1; 10 positions match TRBD2. The CDR3 covers 18 residues. Germline lookup yields CDR1 SGHRS and CDR2 YFSETQ. V lost 0 bases to trimming and J lost 7 bases; unmatched junction nucleotides: 13. The CDR3 DNA is TGCGCCAGCAGCTTGGATAGTAGCGGGAGGTACGATGGGAATGAGCAGTTCTTC. Its protein product is CASSLDSSGRYDGNEQFF.

V gene TRBV29-1 combines with J gene TRBJ1-2, with 8 bases lining up with TRBD1. This CDR3 comprises 15 residues. Germline V gives CDR1 SQVTM, CDR2 ANQGSEA. The J segment lost 1 base and the V segment lost 6 bases, leaving 10 bases of the junction unmatched. As DNA, the CDR3 is TGCAGCGTCCAGGGGGCACCTGGCCTTAACTATGGCTACACCTTC. Protein: CSVQGAPGLNYGYTF.

The rearrangement links TRBV20-1 to TRBJ1-1; D is undetermined. Between the trimmed V and J ends, which lost 3 bases and 4 bases, there was a span of 3 bases. CDR1 and CDR2 (germline): DFQATT, SNEGSKA (reference sequence). CDR3 length: 10 residues. The CDR3 loop is CSASFTEAFF. Written as DNA, the CDR3 is TGCAGTGCTAGTTTCACTGAAGCTTTCTTT.

This clonotype was recorded many times. The V call is TRBV5-1, the J call TRBJ2-1; D ambiguous. V lost 5 bases and J 2 bases, leaving 17 bases between the germline ends. The CDR3 is 16 residues long. The germline CDR1 and CDR2 sequences are SGHRS and YFSETQ. The CDR3 DNA follows: TGCGCCAGCAGTAGGTTCTACCCTGGGGCCTACAATGAGCAGTTCTTC. It specifies CASSRFYPGAYNEQFF.

The chain uses TRBV15 and TRBJ2-1; 10 positions agree with TRBD2. V was clipped by 1 base and J by 5 bases; unmatched bases: 5. Germline-derived CDR1 and CDR2 are LNHNV and YYDKDF (reference sequence). The CDR3 is 16 amino acids. CDR3 DNA sequence: TGTGCCACCAGCAGAGGTACAGCGGGAGGGAACAATGAGCAGTTCTTC. Translated, it gives CATSRGTAGGNNEQFF.

This clonotype was picked up many times. The chain recombines TRBV30 with TRBJ2-2; no clear D gene. Trimming pared 3 bases from V and 5 bases from J, leaving 13 bases between. This CDR3 is 14 amino acids long. Germline CDR1 is GTSNPN and CDR2 is SVGIG (reference sequence). The CDR3 here is CAWSRYKTTGELFF. In nucleotides, the CDR3 is TGTGCCTGGAGCCGGTATAAGACGACCGGGGAGCTGTTTTTT.

The CDR3 region is CSVEKAGQSTYEQYF. The CDR3 bases are TGCAGCGTTGAGAAAGCCGGACAGAGCACCTACGAGCAGTACTTC. V and J are TRBV29-1 and TRBJ2-7, with a weak D call TRBD1 (6 bases). This CDR3 region has 15 residues. From germline, CDR1 is SQVTM and CDR2 ANQGSEA. V lost 3 bases and J lost 2, with 17 bases in between.

Only a few counts were recorded for this clonotype. The rearrangement joins TRBV7-6 to TRBJ2-1; 7 bases fit TRBD2. J was trimmed by 4 bases and V by 7 bases; bases with no gene match: 10. CDR3 length: 15 amino acids. Germline CDR1 SGHVS, CDR2 FNYEAQ. CDR3 sequence reads: CASTTSGGLYNEQFF. The CDR3 DNA reads as TGTGCCAGCACGACCTCGGGAGGACTATACAATGAGCAGTTCTTC.

The chain carries TRBV5-1 and TRBJ1-1; 7 positions match TRBD1. Trimming removed 6 bases from V and 8 bases from J; junction bases left unmatched: 4. Looked up from germline, CDR1 is SGHRS and CDR2 is YFSETQ. The CDR3 is 11 amino acids. The CDR3 DNA reads as TGCGCCAGCAAAGGGGGCCAAGAAGCTTTCTTT. The encoded protein is CASKGGQEAFF.

This clonotype has a handful of counts. The genes are TRBV6-1 and TRBJ1-1, with D unresolved. Looked up from germline, CDR1 is MNHNS and CDR2 is SASEGT. The CDR3 is 13 amino acids. Trimming removed 8 bases at V and 5 bases at J, with 15 bases between. CDR3: CASCPSLGTEAFF. DNA for the CDR3: TGTGCCAGCTGCCCGTCCCTGGGGACTGAAGCTTTCTTT.

CDR3 in amino acids: CASSYNTGQPQHF. Here the CDR3 DNA reads TGTGCCAGCAGTTACAACACGGGTCAGCCCCAGCATTTT. This rearrangement joins TRBV6-6 to TRBJ1-5, with D unclear. Trimming stripped 2 bases from V and 6 bases from J, with 8 bases between. There are 13 residues in the CDR3. CDR1 and CDR2 (germline): MNHNY, SVGAGI (reference sequence).

This clonotype was counted many times. The V gene is TRBV4-3, the J gene TRBJ2-7; TRBD1 matches 10 bases. CDR3 length: 16 amino acids. The germline V gene encodes CDR1 LGHNA and CDR2 YSLEER. Trimming took 1 base from V and 2 from J; bases not matched to a gene: 5. CDR3 nucleotide sequence: TGCGCCAGCAGCCAAGCCGGACAGGGGGGCCCCTACGAGCAGTACTTC. As protein: CASSQAGQGGPYEQYF.